Below, 6 T cell receptor beta chains from the same sample are listed, as sequenced in a study of blood T cell repertoires in COVID-19. Generated by immunoSEQ multiplex PCR, the TCRdb table keeps only in-frame clones and is missing some. Of about 120,000 clones listed, approximately 71% are singletons. Sequencing was carried out using peripheral blood. The receptors originated from a human donor in a cohort sampled during active COVID-19.

The genes are TRBV12-3 or TRBV12-4 and TRBJ1-2; 7 bases fit TRBD1. The CDR3 spans 13 residues. V lost 5 bases, J lost 8 bases, and 8 bases stayed unmatched. The CDR3 loop reads CASSPGTARGYTF. CDR3 sequence (DNA): TGTGCCAGCAGTCCCGGGACAGCGCGAGGCTACACCTTC.

This clone was seen only once. The rearrangement links TRBV5-6 to TRBJ1-1, with 7 bases matching TRBD1. Germline CDR1 reads SGHDT; CDR2 reads YYEEEE. The CDR3 contains 14 residues. Losses at the gene ends were 2 bases for V and 4 bases for J; bases not matched to a gene: 5. CDR3 bases: TGTGCCAGCAGCTTAGACAGGGAAATCACTGAAGCTTTCTTT. Residues: CASSLDREITEAFF.

The chain is built from TRBV19 and TRBJ2-6; 14 bases fit TRBD2. CDR3 length equals 17 residues. The germline CDR1 and CDR2 sequences are LNHDA and SQIVND (reference sequence). V dropped 8 bases and J dropped 1; count of bases not matched to a gene: 4. DNA of the CDR3: TGTGCCAGTGGGGGACTAGCGGGAGCTTCTGGGGCCAACGTCCTGACTTTC. Amino acid sequence: CASGGLAGASGANVLTF.

This rearrangement joins TRBV29-1 to TRBJ1-1; no firm D call. This CDR3 is 12 amino acids long. Per the germline V gene, CDR1 is SQVTM and CDR2 is ANQGSEA. The V gene lost 7 bases and the J gene lost 1 base, with 10 bases spanning the gap. DNA of the CDR3: TGCAGCGCCCCCACAGAGAACACTGAAGCTTTCTTT. This codes for CSAPTENTEAFF.

J is TRBJ1-2 and V is TRBV13; D is uncertain. The germline V and J ends were trimmed by 2 bases and 4 bases, with 5 bases remaining between them. Per germline, CDR1 PRHDT and CDR2 FYEKMQ (reference sequence). The CDR3 runs to 12 residues. CDR3 residues: CASSLRSYGYTF. Written as DNA, the CDR3 is TGTGCCAGCAGCTTACGGTCCTATGGCTACACCTTC. Full variable domain (remainder filled in from reference TRBV13 and TRBJ1-2): AAGVIQSPRHLIKEKRETATLKCYPIPRHDTVYWYQQGPGQDPQFLISFYEKMQSDKGSIPDRFSAQQFSDYHSELNMSSLELGDSALYFCASSLRSYGYTFGSGTRLTVV.

The V gene is TRBV15, the J gene TRBJ1-4, with 9 bases that match TRBD1. The CDR3 contains 15 residues. V lost 5 bases, J lost 8 bases, and 9 bases stayed unmatched. The germline V gene encodes CDR1 LNHNV and CDR2 YYDKDF (reference sequence). The CDR3 DNA follows: TGTGCCACCAGCCCTAGGGACAGGGAAAGCGAAAAACTGTTTTTT. Translation: CATSPRDRESEKLFF.